Shown below are 10 T cell receptor beta chains from a single sample sequenced in a study of response to subunit inactivated influenza vaccine. TCRdb independently ran MiXCR on the RT-PCR reads; one entry per CDR3 protein. The table includes under 800,000 distinct CDR3 sequences, about 15% detected once. Source: PBMCs from blood, taken approximately 15 days before vaccination. The receptors stem from a man aged 50-60 years who received an inactivated influenza vaccine.

This clonotype was seen more than once but under ten times. V usage is TRBV13 and J usage is TRBJ1-5; no clear D gene. The V end was cut by 5 bases, the J end by 4 bases, with 9 bases between. Germline loops: CDR1 PRHDT, CDR2 FYEKMQ (reference sequence). The CDR3 consists of 13 residues. CDR3 sequence (DNA): TGTGCCAGCAGCATGGGCCCTAATCAGCCCCAGCATTTT. It translates to CASSMGPNQPQHF.

Ten or more counts support this clonotype. The CDR3 bases are TGCAGTGCTAGAGTAGCGGGACAGGGGAACGAGCAGTACTTC. Translating it yields CSARVAGQGNEQYF. The rearrangement links TRBV20-1 to TRBJ2-7, with TRBD1 identical over 10 bases. The V gene's germline CDR1 is DFQATT and CDR2 SNEGSKA (reference sequence). J gave up 5 bases and V 1 base, and 5 bases lay outside the gene matches. This CDR3 spans 14 amino acids.

This clonotype was counted only a few times. The chain couples TRBV7-9 to TRBJ1-2, with D perhaps matching TRBD1 (6 bases). The germline CDR1 and CDR2 sequences are SEHNR and FQNEAQ (reference sequence). CDR3 length: 14 amino acids. Trimming took off 4 bases at V and 6 bases at J, with 15 bases between the two ends. The CDR3 spells CASSSPDRRNGYTF. The DNA of the CDR3 is TGTGCCAGCAGCTCCCCGGACAGAAGGAATGGCTACACCTTC.

This clonotype has only a few counts. The chain uses TRBV6-5 and TRBJ2-7, with D perhaps matching TRBD2 (6 bases). The CDR3 contains 14 residues. Between the trimmed V and J ends, which lost 3 bases and 1 base, there was a span of 10 bases. The V gene's germline CDR1 is MNHEY and CDR2 SVGAGI. CDR3 sequence reads: CASSYAGQSYEQYF. The CDR3 DNA follows: TGTGCCAGCAGTTATGCGGGGCAATCCTACGAGCAGTACTTC.

This clonotype was counted only a few times. This rearrangement joins TRBV27 to TRBJ2-1, with unresolved D. Germline CDR1 reads MNHEY; CDR2 reads SMNVEV (reference sequence). The V and J ends lost 4 bases and 7 bases respectively, with 17 bases between them. The CDR3 covers 15 residues. The CDR3 nucleotides read TGTGCCAGCAGTTACCGGGCGCTGATTAGGAATGAGCAGTTCTTC. Translated, it gives CASSYRALIRNEQFF.

J is TRBJ1-1 and V is TRBV28; D perhaps matches TRBD1 (5 bases). V lost 5 bases and J 4 bases, leaving 20 bases between the germline ends. The CDR3 consists of 16 residues. The germline gives CDR1 MDHEN, CDR2 SYDVKM. The CDR3 DNA is TGTGCCAGCAGTGATGGGGACTCCAATTTTGGCACTGAAGCTTTCTTT. Translated: CASSDGDSNFGTEAFF.

Notes on this clonotype: The junction and the germline gene differ at one end; a read error may be behind it. The chain links TRBV6-2 or TRBV6-3 to TRBJ2-7, with 8 bases that match TRBD1. CDR1 and CDR2 (germline): MNHEY, SVGEGT. The CDR3 spans 14 residues. As DNA, the CDR3 is TGTGCCAGCAGTATGATTAGGACAGGGACCCCTCGGGACTTC. This sequence encodes CASSMIRTGTPRDF.

This clonotype was detected only a few times. The rearrangement uses TRBV6-2 or TRBV6-3 and TRBJ2-7; 7 bases line up with TRBD1. Germline trimming cut 6 bases from V and 2 bases from J; bases unmatched to any gene: 7. Germline V CDR1 and CDR2: MNHEY, SVGEGT. The CDR3 spans 14 residues. Here the CDR3 DNA reads TGTGCCAGCAGACGAGCCGGGACAGCCTACGAGCAGTACTTC. Protein sequence: CASRRAGTAYEQYF.

The chain has TRBV4-3 and TRBJ1-2, with D maybe TRBD1 (5 bases). The V end was cut by 0 bases, the J end by 0 bases, with 8 bases between. The CDR3 length is 15 residues. Germline CDR1 reads LGHNA; CDR2 reads YSLEER. CDR3 protein: CASSQEKGPNYGYTF. DNA of the CDR3: TGCGCCAGCAGCCAAGAGAAGGGGCCTAACTATGGCTACACCTTC.

A few counts support this clonotype. This chain uses TRBV29-1 with TRBJ2-3; D is unresolved. The CDR3 is 12 amino acids. CDR1 and CDR2 from the germline V gene are SQVTM and ANQGSEA. V was trimmed by 4 bases and J by 6 bases, leaving 11 bases between them. The CDR3 protein is CSVATAADTQYF. The DNA for the CDR3 is TGCAGCGTTGCAACCGCGGCGGATACGCAGTATTTT.